A selection of T cell receptor beta chains follows, all from one sample in a study of identical twins. From the 5' RACE reads, TCRdb called clonotypes with MiXCR, one entry per CDR3 protein. The sample carries approximately 220,000 distinct CDR3 sequences, 6% to 9% recorded once. These sequences were also reported in another study, on yellow fever vaccine responses in identical twins.

What was sequenced was memory (CD45RO+) T cells sorted from blood. These receptors all stem from a young woman in good health. Each CDR3 is given with its conserved first and last residue. The order of the fields is V gene, clone size, D gene, J gene, CDR3 protein, CDR3 DNA. The D gene is left open where the match is weak. A clone size is listed for some rows: how often the clone was seen (once, few, many), or a class if it is expanded.

>TRBV7-2|NA|TRBD1|TRBJ1-2
CASSLVRTGSNYGYTF
TGTGCCAGCAGCTTAGTGAGGACAGGGTCCAACTATGGCTACACCTTC
>TRBV11-3|NA|TRBD1|TRBJ2-7
CASSAGGKQYF
TGTGCCAGCAGCGCAGGGGGTAAGCAGTACTTC
>TRBV6-1|few|TRBD1|TRBJ1-1
CASTRGRGTEAFF
TGTGCCAGCACAAGGGGGCGAGGGACTGAAGCTTTCTTT
>TRBV5-1|NA|NA|TRBJ1-5
CASSVTGEQPQHF
TGCGCCAGCAGCGTGACGGGAGAACAGCCCCAGCATTTT
>TRBV27|few|NA|TRBJ2-3
CASSLAGQRTQYF
TGTGCCAGCAGTTTAGCGGGCCAGCGTACGCAGTATTTT
>TRBV27|NA|NA|TRBJ2-7
CASSLFGTGSYEQYF
TGTGCCAGCAGTTTATTTGGGACCGGATCCTACGAGCAGTACTTC
>TRBV4-1|NA|NA|TRBJ2-7
CASSQDKSAGYSYEQYF
TGCGCCAGCAGCCAAGATAAGTCGGCGGGATACTCCTACGAGCAGTACTTC
>TRBV28|few|NA|TRBJ1-6
CASYTQGLWSPLHF
TGTGCCAGCTATACACAGGGTTTATGGTCACCCCTCCACTTT
>TRBV5-1|many|NA|TRBJ1-6
CASSLSRDLFSPLHF
TGCGCCAGCAGCTTGTCTCGGGACCTGTTCTCTCCCCTCCACTTT
>TRBV9|NA|NA|TRBJ1-1
CASSVSVSEAFF
TGTGCCAGCAGCGTATCGGTCAGTGAAGCTTTCTTT
>TRBV5-6|many|TRBD2|TRBJ2-7
CASSYGLAGAAFSYEQYF
TGTGCCAGCAGCTATGGACTAGCGGGAGCCGCTTTCTCCTACGAGCAGTACTTC
>TRBV4-1|few|TRBD1|TRBJ2-3
CASSQGSGGRDTQYF
TGCGCCAGCAGCCAAGGTTCAGGGGGCCGGGATACGCAGTATTTT
>TRBV29-1|many|TRBD1|TRBJ2-1
CSVPPSDRGYKQFF
TGCAGCGTCCCGCCGTCGGACAGGGGATACAAGCAGTTCTTC
>TRBV7-7|few|TRBD2|TRBJ2-5
CASSAGLAGKQETQYF
TGTGCTAGCAGCGCAGGACTAGCGGGGAAACAAGAGACCCAGTACTTC
>TRBV6-1|many|NA|TRBJ2-3
CASRRDSTRTDTQYF
TGTGCCAGCAGACGGGACTCAACCCGCACAGATACGCAGTATTTT
>TRBV10-3|few|NA|TRBJ2-1
CAISESKGGTYNEQFF
TGTGCCATCAGTGAGTCGAAGGGCGGAACCTACAATGAGCAGTTCTTC
>TRBV2|NA|TRBD1|TRBJ2-2
CAIGTGGLNTGELFF
TGTGCCATCGGGACAGGGGGCTTGAACACCGGGGAGCTGTTTTTT
>TRBV7-2|NA|NA|TRBJ1-6
CASSLVQGGPLHF
TGTGCCAGCAGCTTAGTCCAGGGCGGGCCCCTCCACTTT
>TRBV5-1|many|TRBD2|TRBJ2-7
CASSFRGGLEQYF
TGCGCCAGCAGCTTCCGGGGGGGCCTAGAGCAGTACTTC
>TRBV6-5|few|NA|TRBJ2-3
CASSSHRGTDTQYF
TGTGCCAGCAGTTCTCACAGGGGCACAGATACGCAGTATTTT
>TRBV6-2/TRBV6-3|many|TRBD2|TRBJ2-1
CASSYYSGRLDEQFF
TGTGCCAGCAGTTATTATAGCGGGAGACTCGATGAGCAGTTCTTC
>TRBV5-1|many|NA|TRBJ2-7
CASSLALTGIRYEQYF
TGCGCCAGCAGCTTGGCTCTCACAGGGATTCGGTACGAGCAGTACTTC
>TRBV14|NA|TRBD1|TRBJ1-1
CASSQVATGVVFF
TGTGCCAGCAGCCAAGTTGCGACAGGGGTCGTTTTCTTT
>TRBV7-6|few|TRBD1|TRBJ2-2
CASSLVGTGDTGELFF
TGTGCCAGCAGCTTAGTGGGGACAGGGGACACCGGGGAGCTGTTTTTT
>TRBV5-1|NA|NA|TRBJ1-1
CASSFGTGYEDTEAFF
TGCGCCAGCAGCTTTGGAACAGGCTACGAGGACACTGAAGCTTTCTTT
>TRBV29-1|many|NA|TRBJ2-2
CSVDYTGELFF
TGCAGCGTTGACTACACCGGGGAGCTGTTTTTT
>TRBV3-1|many|NA|TRBJ2-5
CASSPRTEETQYF
TGTGCCAGCAGCCCTCGGACAGAAGAGACCCAGTACTTC
>TRBV6-2/TRBV6-3|few|TRBD2|TRBJ2-7
CASSLLAGESEQYF
TGTGCCAGCAGTTTACTAGCGGGGGAGAGCGAGCAGTACTTC
>TRBV6-5|many|TRBD1|TRBJ2-7
CASSYLGQGEQYF
TGTGCCAGCAGTTACCTAGGACAGGGCGAGCAGTACTTC
>TRBV20-1|NA|NA|TRBJ1-1
CFPWPEAFF
TGCTTCCCCTGGCCTGAAGCTTTCTTT
>TRBV29-1|many|NA|TRBJ2-1
CSVTGTYNEQFF
TGCAGCGTGACGGGGACCTACAATGAGCAGTTCTTC
>TRBV7-3|few|NA|TRBJ2-3
CASSFDWADTQYF
TGTGCCAGCAGCTTCGACTGGGCAGATACGCAGTATTTT
>TRBV2|many|NA|TRBJ1-6
CASTDSTQSPLHF
TGTGCCAGCACCGACAGTACGCAGTCACCCCTCCACTTT
>TRBV11-2|few|NA|TRBJ2-5
CASSLERPQETQYF
TGTGCCAGCAGCTTAGAACGGCCACAAGAGACCCAGTACTTC
>TRBV5-1|many|NA|TRBJ2-1
CASSLVPSNEQFF
TGCGCCAGCAGCTTGGTACCTTCCAATGAGCAGTTCTTC
>TRBV20-1|many|NA|TRBJ2-1
CSASRPSYNEQFF
TGCAGTGCTAGCCGACCCTCCTACAATGAGCAGTTCTTC
>TRBV7-9|many|TRBD1|TRBJ2-7
CASSMTGTYEQYF
TGTGCCAGCAGCATGACAGGGACCTACGAGCAGTACTTC
>TRBV6-2/TRBV6-3|NA|NA|TRBJ2-7
CASTRPGSSYEQYF
TGTGCCAGCACTAGGCCCGGGAGCTCCTACGAGCAGTACTTC
>TRBV7-9|NA|NA|TRBJ1-6
CASNAGANNSPLHF
TGTGCCAGCAACGCGGGGGCGAATAATTCACCCCTCCACTTT
>TRBV6-1|few|NA|TRBJ1-1
CASSLKRGQGTEAFF
TGTGCCAGCAGCCTTAAGCGGGGGCAAGGCACTGAAGCTTTCTTT
>TRBV20-1|many|NA|TRBJ2-5
CSAAGQRVQETQYF
TGCAGTGCTGCGGGACAGCGCGTTCAAGAGACCCAGTACTTC
>TRBV20-1|few|TRBD1|TRBJ1-1
CSATSRDRGLSEAFF
TGCAGTGCAACAAGCCGGGACAGGGGGTTATCTGAAGCTTTCTTT
>TRBV29-1|few|NA|TRBJ2-7
CSVAKGAYEQYF
TGCAGCGTTGCCAAGGGGGCCTACGAGCAGTACTTC
>TRBV28|few|TRBD1|TRBJ2-1
CASSFDRVRQFF
TGTGCCAGCAGTTTCGACAGGGTAAGGCAGTTCTTC
>TRBV6-1|NA|TRBD1|TRBJ1-4
CASMIGPGQGGEKLFF
TGTGCCAGCATGATTGGACCGGGACAGGGAGGAGAAAAACTGTTTTTT
>TRBV7-2|many|TRBD2|TRBJ2-7
CASSLWTSEGEQYF
TGTGCCAGCAGCCTTTGGACTAGTGAGGGCGAGCAGTACTTC
>TRBV4-1|many|NA|TRBJ2-1
CASSQDRGGNFEQFF
TGCGCCAGCAGCCAAGATAGGGGGGGGAACTTTGAGCAGTTCTTC
>TRBV20-1|many|NA|TRBJ2-7
CSAGPRLVYEQYF
TGCAGTGCTGGGCCCCGGCTAGTCTACGAGCAGTACTTC
>TRBV11-3|few|NA|TRBJ2-4
CASSFRQKNIQYF
TGTGCCAGCAGCTTTCGACAGAAAAACATTCAGTACTTC
>TRBV28|NA|NA|TRBJ1-5
CASSRPPGLSSNQPQHF
TGTGCCAGCAGTCGTCCTCCGGGACTGAGTAGCAATCAGCCCCAGCATTTT
>TRBV20-1|NA|TRBD2|TRBJ2-1
CSAPLAGSSYNEQFF
TGCAGTGCTCCTTTAGCGGGGAGCTCCTACAATGAGCAGTTCTTC
>TRBV29-1|few|NA|TRBJ2-5
CSVVFPIQTQYF
TGCAGCGTTGTATTCCCAATTCAGACCCAGTACTTC
>TRBV18|NA|TRBD1|TRBJ1-1
CASSPVVTGAGNTEAFF
TGTGCCAGCTCCCCAGTGGTGACAGGGGCGGGGAACACTGAAGCTTTCTTT
>TRBV7-3|NA|NA|TRBJ2-3
CASSTDGLASTDTQYF
TGTGCCAGCAGCACGGACGGACTGGCTAGCACAGATACGCAGTATTTT